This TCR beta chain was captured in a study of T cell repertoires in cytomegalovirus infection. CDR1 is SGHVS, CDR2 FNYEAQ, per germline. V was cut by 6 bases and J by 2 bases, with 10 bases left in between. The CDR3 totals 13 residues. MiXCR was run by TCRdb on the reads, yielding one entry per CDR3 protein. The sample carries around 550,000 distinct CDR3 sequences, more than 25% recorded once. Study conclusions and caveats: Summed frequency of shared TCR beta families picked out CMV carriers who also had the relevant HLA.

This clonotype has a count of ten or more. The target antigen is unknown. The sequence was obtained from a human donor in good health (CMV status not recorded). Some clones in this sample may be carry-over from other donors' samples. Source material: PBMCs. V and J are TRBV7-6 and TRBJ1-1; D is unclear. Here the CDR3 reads CASRYQVNTEAFF. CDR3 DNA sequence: TGTGCCAGCAGATATCAAGTAAACACTGAAGCTTTCTTT.